The clone carrying this T cell receptor (beta chain) was detected a few times. This entry comes from a study of T cell changes during pregnancy in multiple sclerosis. CDR3 size: 13 residues. Trimming took off 8 bases at V and 3 bases at J, with 8 bases between the two ends. Germline lookup yields CDR1 LNHDA and CDR2 SQIVND (reference sequence). Method: immunoSEQ multiplex PCR; TCRdb's copy keeps in-frame clones and lacks some. The data show about 36,000 clones, with about 92% seen just once and approximately 0.5% held by the top ten. J is TRBJ1-6 and V is TRBV19; D unclear. Material: CD4+ T cells from peripheral blood mononuclear cells, obtained after pregnancy. The sequence was collected from a female donor with multiple sclerosis, enrolled in a pregnancy study. The CDR3 loop reads CASHVHYNSPLHF. CDR3 bases: TGTGCCAGTCATGTTCACTATAATTCACCCCTCCACTTT.